The 28 T cell receptor beta chains listed next were all sequenced from one sample in a study of graft-versus-host responses after intestinal transplantation. These receptors' antigens are unknown. TCRdb keeps only in-frame clones here, not all; method: immunoSEQ multiplex PCR. This table holds about 120,000 clones, roughly 95% found once. The material was unstimulated CD8+ T cells sorted from spleen or lymph node cells, obtained before intestinal transplant. These receptors came from a human donor who received an intestinal transplant.

The V gene is TRBV5-6, the J gene TRBJ1-2; no clear D. Germline V gene sequence: CDR1 SGHDT, CDR2 YYEEEE. Trimming removed 3 bases from V and 5 bases from J, with 8 bases in between. The CDR3 is 12 amino acids. CDR3 residues: CASSSRLYGYTF. The CDR3 nucleotides are TGTGCCAGCAGCTCCCGGCTATATGGCTACACCTTC. Looking up the rest from reference TRBV5-6 and TRBJ1-2 gives the full variable domain: DAGVTQSPTHLIKTRGQQVTLRCSPKSGHDTVSWYQQALGQGPQFIFQYYEEEERQRGNFPDRFSGHQFPNYSSELNVNALLLGDSALYLCASSSRLYGYTFGSGTRLTVV.

The chain uses TRBV27 and TRBJ1-2, with 8 bases aligning to TRBD1. Germline V gives CDR1 MNHEY, CDR2 SMNVEV (reference sequence). The V gene end was trimmed by 4 bases and the J gene end by 4 bases; junction bases not matched to a gene: 2. The CDR3 runs 13 residues. The CDR3 DNA sequence: TGTGCCAGCAGTTCCACAGGGGGCTATGGCTACACCTTC. This codes for CASSSTGGYGYTF.

The chain is built from TRBV27 and TRBJ2-1; tentatively, D is TRBD2 (6 bases). This CDR3 is 16 amino acids long. Germline lookup yields CDR1 MNHEY and CDR2 SMNVEV (reference sequence). V was cut by 7 bases and J by 0 bases, with 16 bases left in between. CDR3 coding DNA: TGTGCCAGCATAGGGACTCCCGGGTTCTCCTACAATGAGCAGTTCTTC. Translated: CASIGTPGFSYNEQFF.

The V call is TRBV28, the J call TRBJ2-7; 7 bases are shared with TRBD1. Trimming removed 2 bases from V and 6 bases from J; junction bases left unmatched: 7. The CDR3 extends over 14 amino acids. Looked up from germline, CDR1 is MDHEN and CDR2 is SYDVKM. The CDR3 nucleotides read TGTGCCAGCAGTTTAGGGGCAGGGGGTAGCGAGCAGTACTTC. This gives the protein CASSLGAGGSEQYF.

The rearrangement joins TRBV7-2 to TRBJ2-7, with D perhaps matching TRBD1 (5 bases). The germline V gene encodes CDR1 SGHTA and CDR2 FQGNSA. V was cut by 1 base and J by 2 bases, with 12 bases left in between. This CDR3 comprises 15 residues. CDR3 nucleotides: TGTGCCAGCAGCTTAGATAGGGGTATCCCCTACGAGCAGTACTTC. The encoded protein is CASSLDRGIPYEQYF.

This chain links TRBV4-3 with TRBJ2-5; TRBD1 agrees at 7 bases. The last part of the DNA fits TRBJ2-7 better; the J call may be wrong. This CDR3 has 15 residues. Per germline, CDR1 LGHNA and CDR2 YSLEER. The CDR3 DNA sequence: TGCGCCAGCAGCCAAGAGACAGGGATTACCTACGAGCAGTACTTC. Protein: CASSQETGITYEQYF.

The chain employs TRBV7-9 and TRBJ2-7; D remains unclear. Trimming removed 4 bases at V and 5 bases at J, with 15 bases between. This CDR3 is 14 amino acids long. In germline, CDR1 is SEHNR, CDR2 FQNEAQ (reference sequence). The CDR3 region has the DNA TGTGCCAGCAGCTCATTACAAAATCTCAACGAGCAGTACTTC. It codes for CASSSLQNLNEQYF.

A word on this clone: The junction departs from the called germline gene at one end, perhaps through a read error. This rearrangement joins TRBV4-3 to TRBJ2-7; D may be TRBD1 (7 bases). This CDR3 has 13 residues. Germline V gives CDR1 LGHNA, CDR2 YSLEER. CDR3 sequence reads: CASSQVGKQGEDF. In DNA form, the CDR3 reads TGCGCCAGCAGCCAAGTAGGGAAGCAGGGGGAGGACTTC.

V is TRBV4-3 and J is TRBJ2-3; the match to TRBD2 covers 7 bases. This CDR3 has 20 amino acids. Germline V gene lookup returns CDR1 LGHNA and CDR2 YSLEER. J was trimmed by 6 bases and V by 1 base; bases with no gene match: 22. The CDR3 is CASSQGRSSGRPSAGDTQYF. The CDR3 DNA follows: TGCGCCAGCAGCCAAGGTCGGAGTAGCGGGCGGCCTTCAGCAGGTGATACGCAGTATTTT.

J is TRBJ2-4 and V is TRBV4-3; the D is unclear. This CDR3 is 14 amino acids long. V was cut by 5 bases and J by 0 bases, with 8 bases left in between. Germline V gives CDR1 LGHNA, CDR2 YSLEER. In nucleotides, the CDR3 is TGCGCCAGCAGCAAGTATATAGCCAAAAACATTCAGTACTTC. Amino acid sequence: CASSKYIAKNIQYF.

This rearrangement joins TRBV29-1 to TRBJ2-1, with D uncertain. The V gene lost 1 base and the J gene lost 8 bases, with 6 bases spanning the gap. This CDR3 comprises 11 residues. Germline lookup yields CDR1 SQVTM and CDR2 ANQGSEA. Written as DNA, the CDR3 is TGCAGCGTTGAAGGTGATGATGAGCAGTTCTTC. Translating gives CSVEGDDEQFF.

V and J are TRBV2 and TRBJ1-6; D not certain. V gave up 8 bases and J gave up 0 bases, with 14 bases separating them. The length of the CDR3 is 16 residues. Germline values: CDR1 SNHLY, CDR2 FYNNEI. The CDR3 here is CASGWEQSSYNSPLHF. As DNA, the CDR3 is TGTGCCAGCGGGTGGGAGCAGAGCTCCTATAATTCACCCCTCCACTTT.

The chain is built from TRBV11-3 and TRBJ2-2, with 8 nucleotides matching TRBD2. From germline, CDR1 is SGHNT and CDR2 YENEEA. The CDR3 runs 16 residues. With 3 bases clipped from V and 1 base from J, the junction kept 4 bases outside the gene matches. The CDR3: CASSFFRGGNTGELFF. CDR3 coding DNA: TGTGCCAGCAGCTTTTTCCGGGGGGGGAACACCGGGGAGCTGTTTTTT.

The gene calls are TRBV2 and TRBJ1-5; D is uncertain. CDR3 length equals 13 residues. From germline, CDR1 is SNHLY and CDR2 FYNNEI. V was shortened by 6 bases and J by 6 bases, with 12 bases between the two germline ends. Written as DNA, the CDR3 is TGTGCCAGCAGCCCGGCTCCGGGTCAGCCCCAGCATTTT. The encoded protein is CASSPAPGQPQHF.

The V gene is TRBV19, the J gene TRBJ2-5; TRBD1 agrees at 7 bases. Trimming cost V 3 bases and J 5 bases; bases outside gene matches: 3. The CDR3 covers 13 residues. Germline V gene sequence: CDR1 LNHDA, CDR2 SQIVND (reference sequence). CDR3 coding DNA: TGTGCCAGTAGTATTTGGGGACAGGAGACCCAGTACTTC. It translates to CASSIWGQETQYF. Full variable domain (remainder filled in from reference TRBV19 and TRBJ2-5): DGGITQSPKYLFRKEGQNVTLSCEQNLNHDAMYWYRQDPGQGLRLIYYSQIVNDFQKGDIAEGYSVSREKKESFPLTVTSAQKNPTAFYLCASSIWGQETQYFGPGTRLLVL.

The chain employs TRBV5-1 and TRBJ2-3; the D call may be TRBD1 or TRBD2 (6 bases each). There are 19 residues in the CDR3. Germline V gene sequence: CDR1 SGHRS, CDR2 YFSETQ. Trimming left V 3 bases short and J 5 bases short, with 28 bases between. CDR3 in amino acids: CASSYGLGLRGRDEDTQYF. In DNA form, the CDR3 reads TGCGCCAGCAGCTACGGCTTAGGTCTTCGGGGGCGGGATGAAGATACGCAGTATTTT.

The V gene is TRBV7-6, the J gene TRBJ2-7, with TRBD1 as a possible D gene (5 bases). Germline V gives CDR1 SGHVS, CDR2 FNYEAQ. This CDR3 region has 13 residues. V lost 5 bases to trimming and J lost 2 bases, with 10 bases between them. The CDR3 DNA is TGTGCCAGCAGCATAGACAGAACCTACGAGCAGTACTTC. This encodes CASSIDRTYEQYF.

The chain uses TRBV28 and TRBJ2-1, with 9 positions matching TRBD1. V trimming: 7 bases; J trimming: 0 bases; junction bases outside the gene matches: 13. CDR1 is MDHEN and CDR2 is SYDVKM in the germline V gene. This CDR3 is built from 18 residues. The CDR3 DNA follows: TGTGCCAGCACCGGAGGACAGGGGTCGGGGAGCTCCTACAATGAGCAGTTCTTC. Translated: CASTGGQGSGSSYNEQFF.

The V call is TRBV6-5, the J call TRBJ2-7; 12 bases line up with TRBD1. Per germline, CDR1 MNHEY and CDR2 SVGAGI. This CDR3 has 16 amino acids. V dropped 2 bases and J dropped 4; count of bases not matched to a gene: 6. The DNA for the CDR3 is TGTGCCAGCAGTTACGGGACAGGGGGCGTCGGGTACGAGCAGTACTTC. Translating gives CASSYGTGGVGYEQYF.

The rearrangement uses TRBV19 and TRBJ2-1; a weak D match, TRBD2 (5 bases). This CDR3 spans 15 amino acids. V was shortened by 1 base and J by 1 base, with 8 bases between the two germline ends. CDR1 LNHDA and CDR2 SQIVND come from the germline V gene (reference sequence). The CDR3 region is CASSIAGKSYNEQFF. In DNA form, the CDR3 reads TGTGCCAGTAGTATAGCGGGAAAATCCTACAATGAGCAGTTCTTC.

The rearrangement uses TRBV6-5 and TRBJ2-3; tentatively, D is TRBD2 (6 bases). The CDR3 loop spans 14 amino acids. CDR1 MNHEY and CDR2 SVGAGI come from the germline V gene. The germline V and J ends were trimmed by 5 bases and 0 bases, with 9 bases remaining between them. The CDR3 DNA reads TGTGCCAGCAGTCCCGGGACTAGCACAGATACGCAGTATTTT. This gives the protein CASSPGTSTDTQYF.

The V gene is TRBV7-3, the J gene TRBJ2-5, with 9 positions matching TRBD2. V was clipped by 1 base and J by 9 bases; unmatched bases: 0. The CDR3 sequence is 12 residues long. Germline loops: CDR1 SGHTA, CDR2 FQGTGA. In nucleotides, the CDR3 is TGTGCCAGCAGCTTAAGCGGGGGGGCCCAGTACTTC. It translates to CASSLSGGAQYF.

This clone was found once. This sequence joins TRBV5-4 and TRBJ2-5; 11 positions agree with TRBD2. The V gene end was trimmed by 4 bases and the J gene end by 5 bases; junction bases not matched to a gene: 4. In germline, CDR1 is SGHNT, CDR2 YYREEE (reference sequence). CDR3 size: 14 residues. CDR3 region: CASSGSGRGETQYF. The CDR3 DNA follows: TGTGCCAGCAGCGGTAGCGGGAGGGGTGAGACCCAGTACTTC. Full variable domain (outside the CDR3, taken from reference TRBV5-4 and TRBJ2-5): ETGVTQSPTHLIKTRGQQVTLRCSSQSGHNTVSWYQQALGQGPQFIFQYYREEENGRGNFPPRFSGLQFPNYSSELNVNALELDDSALYLCASSGSGRGETQYFGPGTRLLVL.

The chain employs TRBV4-1 and TRBJ1-1; D is ambiguous. The CDR3 contains 14 residues. The germline V gene has CDR1 MGHRA and CDR2 YSYEKL. V was pared by 3 bases and J by 1 base, with 9 bases between. The CDR3: CASSHKTANTEAFF. DNA of the CDR3: TGCGCCAGCAGCCACAAGACCGCGAACACTGAAGCTTTCTTT.

The chain combines TRBV7-8 with TRBJ2-5, with TRBD1 matching over 9 bases. The end of the DNA fits TRBJ2-7 better, so the J call may be wrong. Germline V gene sequence: CDR1 SGHVS, CDR2 FQNEAQ. The CDR3 is 15 amino acids. CDR3 DNA: TGTGCCAGCAGCCTACGACAGGGGGACTCCTACGAGCAGTACTTC. It is translated as CASSLRQGDSYEQYF.

In its sample, this clone was seen a few times. The chain joins TRBV7-9 to TRBJ2-6; D gene unclear. The CDR3 extends over 18 amino acids. The germline V gene encodes CDR1 SEHNR and CDR2 FQNEAQ (reference sequence). Between the trimmed V and J ends, which lost 2 bases and 0 bases, there was a span of 14 bases. The CDR3 DNA reads TGTGCCAGCAGCTTAAACCCTACACCTTACTCTGGGGCCAACGTCCTGACTTTC. Its translation: CASSLNPTPYSGANVLTF.

J is TRBJ1-1 and V is TRBV6-5, with 8 bases fitting TRBD1. Trimming cost V 2 bases and J 2 bases; bases outside gene matches: 4. The CDR3 length is 15 residues. The germline V gene has CDR1 MNHEY and CDR2 SVGAGI. This chain's CDR3 is CASSYDDRGNTEAFF. The CDR3 DNA follows: TGTGCCAGCAGTTACGACGACAGGGGCAACACTGAAGCTTTCTTT.

V is TRBV7-3 and J is TRBJ2-1; TRBD1 is a possible D gene (7 bases). The CDR3 runs 14 residues. V lost 3 bases, J lost 6 bases, and 12 bases lay in between. In germline, CDR1 is SGHTA, CDR2 FQGTGA. CDR3 in amino acids: CASSLQGGSNEQFF. The CDR3 DNA reads TGTGCCAGCAGCTTGCAGGGGGGAAGCAATGAGCAGTTCTTC.